Detailed here is one TCR beta chain. The protocol was immunoSEQ multiplex PCR, while the TCRdb copy is restricted to in-frame clones and leaves out a portion. The sample has 150,000 or so clones, roughly 77% seen once. The entry originates in a study of blood T cell repertoires in COVID-19. CDR1 is LGHDT and CDR2 is YNNKEL in the germline V gene (reference sequence). The CDR3 loop spans 16 amino acids. The V segment lost 0 bases and the J segment 5 bases; nucleotides outside the gene matches: 9. Material: peripheral blood. The chain couples TRBV3-1 (or the pseudogene TRBV3-2) to TRBJ1-2, with 7 bases lining up with TRBD1. This receptor was identified in a woman in her seventies with COVID-19, enrolled during active disease. CDR3 in DNA: TGTGCCAGCAGCCAAGATGCTCTACAGGGGAGGTATGGCTACACCTTC. Translated, it gives CASSQDALQGRYGYTF.